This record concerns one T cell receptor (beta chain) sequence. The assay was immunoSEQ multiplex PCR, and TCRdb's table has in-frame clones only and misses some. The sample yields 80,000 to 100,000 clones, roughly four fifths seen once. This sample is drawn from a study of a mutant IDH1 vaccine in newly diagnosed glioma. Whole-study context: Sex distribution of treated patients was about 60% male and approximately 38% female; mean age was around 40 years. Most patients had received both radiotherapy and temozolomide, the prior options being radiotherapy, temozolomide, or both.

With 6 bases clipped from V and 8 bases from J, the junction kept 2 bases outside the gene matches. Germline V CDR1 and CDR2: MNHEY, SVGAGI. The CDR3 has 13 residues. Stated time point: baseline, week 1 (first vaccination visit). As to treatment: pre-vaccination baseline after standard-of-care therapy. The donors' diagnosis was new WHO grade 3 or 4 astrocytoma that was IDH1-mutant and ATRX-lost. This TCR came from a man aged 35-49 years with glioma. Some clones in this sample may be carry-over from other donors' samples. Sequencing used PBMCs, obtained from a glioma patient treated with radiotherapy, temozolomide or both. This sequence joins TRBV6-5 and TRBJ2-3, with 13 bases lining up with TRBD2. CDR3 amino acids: CASRTSGGGTQYF. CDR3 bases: TGTGCCAGCAGAACTAGCGGGGGGGGTACGCAGTATTTT.